Reported below is one T cell receptor (beta chain). Sequencing was performed with immunoSEQ multiplex PCR; in TCRdb, only in-frame clones are kept and a portion is missing. The data hold under 200,000 clones, with roughly 90% observed a single time. Germline V gene data show CDR1 as SGHVS and CDR2 as FQNEAQ. Trimming pared 1 base from V and 6 bases from J, leaving 16 bases between. The CDR3 loop spans 16 amino acids. The sample is drawn from a study of T cell responses to AZD1222 COVID-19 vaccine. Here the sequenced sample was peripheral blood, taken on day 0 of AZD1222 vaccination. The V and J genes are TRBV7-8 and TRBJ1-5, with no clear D. The clonotype comes from an adult in good health. CDR3 coding DNA: TGTGCCAGCAGCTTAGAGAGCTCACGTGTCTTTCAGCCCCAGCATTTT. Translation: CASSLESSRVFQPQHF.